Listed below are T cell receptor beta chains from one sample, sequenced in a study of radiation and T cells in renal cell carcinoma. Sequenced by immunoSEQ multiplex PCR; TCRdb stores in-frame clones only, minus some. The sample gives 110,000 to 150,000 clones, 83% of which show up once; 20% to 25% is in the top ten. The specimen was blood, collected from a patient whose treatment included radiotherapy and nephrectomy. The receptors shown here come from a woman aged 45-65 years with renal cell carcinoma. The CDR3 runs from the conserved cysteine through the conserved F or W. The D gene is left open where the match is weak. Part of the rows lack a size; the others show once, few, many or a class for expanded clones.

v_gene: TRBV5-4; abundance: .; d_gene: .; j_gene: TRBJ1-4; CDR3nt: TGTGCCAGCAGCTCCCCAGTGGAGAATGAAAAACTGTTTTTT; CDR3aa: CASSSPVENEKLFF
v_gene: TRBV9; abundance: .; d_gene: TRBD2; j_gene: TRBJ2-3; CDR3nt: TGTGCCAGCAGCCCCGGGGGTAGCGGGGGATTCACAGATACGCAGTATTTT; CDR3aa: CASSPGGSGGFTDTQYF
v_gene: TRBV4-1; abundance: few; d_gene: TRBD1; j_gene: TRBJ1-1; CDR3nt: TGCGCCAGCAGCCAAGAGGGGACAGTTGGGGGTGAAGCTTTCTTT; CDR3aa: CASSQEGTVGGEAFF
v_gene: TRBV5-1; abundance: .; d_gene: TRBD1; j_gene: TRBJ2-2; CDR3nt: TGCGCCAGCAGCTTACAGGGGGCATCGGACACCGGGGAGCTGTTTTTT; CDR3aa: CASSLQGASDTGELFF
v_gene: TRBV9; abundance: .; d_gene: .; j_gene: TRBJ2-3; CDR3nt: TGTGCCAGCAGCGTAAGCTCAGGGGAGGGTAGCACAGATACGCAGTATTTT; CDR3aa: CASSVSSGEGSTDTQYF
v_gene: TRBV5-1; abundance: .; d_gene: .; j_gene: TRBJ1-1; CDR3nt: TGCGCCAGCAGCAGCCTAGATCCGTTGAACACTGAAGCTTTCTTT; CDR3aa: CASSSLDPLNTEAFF
v_gene: TRBV18; abundance: few; d_gene: TRBD1; j_gene: TRBJ1-2; CDR3nt: TGTGCCAGCTCACCAGGGCAGGGGGAAGCCGATGGCTACACCTTC; CDR3aa: CASSPGQGEADGYTF
v_gene: TRBV4-3; abundance: many; d_gene: .; j_gene: TRBJ2-4; CDR3nt: TGCGCCAGCAGCCAAGAGGAAGGGGCTCTAGCCAAAAACATTCAGTACTTC; CDR3aa: CASSQEEGALAKNIQYF
v_gene: TRBV29-1; abundance: .; d_gene: TRBD1; j_gene: TRBJ2-1; CDR3nt: TGCAGCGTGTCTGGACAGGGTCTCAATGAGCAGTTCTTC; CDR3aa: CSVSGQGLNEQFF
v_gene: TRBV30; abundance: few; d_gene: TRBD2; j_gene: TRBJ2-5; CDR3nt: TGTGCCTGGATTCCGGGACTAGGCGTCCAAGAGACCCAGTACTTC; CDR3aa: CAWIPGLGVQETQYF
v_gene: TRBV4-1; abundance: .; d_gene: TRBD1; j_gene: TRBJ2-7; CDR3nt: TGCGCCAGCGCCGACGGGACAGCTGCCGAGGTGGAGCAGTACTTC; CDR3aa: CASADGTAAEVEQYF
v_gene: TRBV18; abundance: .; d_gene: .; j_gene: TRBJ2-5; CDR3nt: TGTGCCAGCTCGGAGGGTTTCGGGGACCAAGAGACCCAGTACTTC; CDR3aa: CASSEGFGDQETQYF
v_gene: TRBV5-4; abundance: .; d_gene: .; j_gene: TRBJ1-1; CDR3nt: TGTGCCAGCAGCCGAGATACAATAGGGTCCCCGAACACTGAAGCTTTCTTT; CDR3aa: CASSRDTIGSPNTEAFF
v_gene: TRBV19; abundance: .; d_gene: .; j_gene: TRBJ2-7; CDR3nt: TGTGCCAGTAGTATTCCGGGCACCTACGAGCAGTACTTC; CDR3aa: CASSIPGTYEQYF
v_gene: TRBV7-9; abundance: .; d_gene: .; j_gene: TRBJ1-2; CDR3nt: TGTGCCAGCAGCTTAGGGGGAAACTATGGCTACACCTTC; CDR3aa: CASSLGGNYGYTF
v_gene: TRBV7-2; abundance: once; d_gene: .; j_gene: TRBJ1-2; CDR3nt: TGTGCCAGCAGCTTAGCCCCGAGTAGTAACTATGGCTACACCTTC; CDR3aa: CASSLAPSSNYGYTF
v_gene: TRBV28; abundance: .; d_gene: .; j_gene: TRBJ1-2; CDR3nt: TGTGCCAGCAGTGACCCGCCGGGGAGCAACTATGGCTACACCTTC; CDR3aa: CASSDPPGSNYGYTF
v_gene: TRBV19; abundance: few; d_gene: .; j_gene: TRBJ1-1; CDR3nt: TGTGCCAGTAGTATCCAGGGAAGGGGCACTGAAGCTTTCTTT; CDR3aa: CASSIQGRGTEAFF
v_gene: TRBV4-3; abundance: .; d_gene: .; j_gene: TRBJ1-2; CDR3nt: TGCGCCAGCAGCCAAGTTCCCGCGGTACGTGGCTACACCTTC; CDR3aa: CASSQVPAVRGYTF
v_gene: TRBV7-9; abundance: few; d_gene: .; j_gene: TRBJ1-5; CDR3nt: TGTGCCAGCAGCTCCAAAGGACATTTTCAGCCCCAGCATTTT; CDR3aa: CASSSKGHFQPQHF
v_gene: TRBV4-3; abundance: .; d_gene: TRBD1; j_gene: TRBJ1-5; CDR3nt: TGCGCCAGCAGCCTTGTACCTGTGGGACAGGGGCATCAGCCCCAGCATTTT; CDR3aa: CASSLVPVGQGHQPQHF
v_gene: TRBV7-9; abundance: .; d_gene: .; j_gene: TRBJ2-5; CDR3nt: TGTGCCAGCAGCTTGAAGGGGGGTCGGGCATCAGAGACCCAGTACTTC; CDR3aa: CASSLKGGRASETQYF
v_gene: TRBV18; abundance: few; d_gene: .; j_gene: TRBJ1-1; CDR3nt: TGTGCCAGCTCACCACGTCCAGAGCTGAACACTGAAGCTTTCTTT; CDR3aa: CASSPRPELNTEAFF
v_gene: TRBV27; abundance: many; d_gene: .; j_gene: TRBJ2-7; CDR3nt: TGTGCCACCTCGGACAAGTTCTCCTACGAGCAGTACTTC; CDR3aa: CATSDKFSYEQYF